Detailed here is one T cell receptor (beta chain). Its antigen is as yet unknown. This specimen comes from a study of OX40 agonist ivuxolimab in advanced cancers. Trimming took off 3 bases at V and 4 bases at J, with 9 bases between the two ends. The germline CDR1 and CDR2 sequences are MNHNS and SASEGT. The CDR3 has 13 amino acids. Produced via immunoSEQ multiplex PCR; TCRdb's table is partial and in-frame only. The top ten clones hold roughly 0.2% of a sample with around 80,000 clones, around nine tenths of them seen once. Study conclusions and caveats: Clones of CD4+ and CD8+ blood T cells grew by week 6 at doses of 0.1 to 3.0 mg/kg. No antigen was identified for the clonally expanded peripheral T cells.

The TCR comes from an adult with an advanced solid tumor such as melanoma, head and neck, liver or kidney cancer. The V gene is TRBV6-1, the J gene TRBJ1-1; D not certain. Sample: CD4+ or CD8+ T cells sorted from blood, taken in a trial of the OX40 agonist ivuxolimab. CDR3: CASSDLGITEAFF. The CDR3 bases are TGTGCCAGCAGTGACCTTGGTATCACTGAAGCTTTCTTT.